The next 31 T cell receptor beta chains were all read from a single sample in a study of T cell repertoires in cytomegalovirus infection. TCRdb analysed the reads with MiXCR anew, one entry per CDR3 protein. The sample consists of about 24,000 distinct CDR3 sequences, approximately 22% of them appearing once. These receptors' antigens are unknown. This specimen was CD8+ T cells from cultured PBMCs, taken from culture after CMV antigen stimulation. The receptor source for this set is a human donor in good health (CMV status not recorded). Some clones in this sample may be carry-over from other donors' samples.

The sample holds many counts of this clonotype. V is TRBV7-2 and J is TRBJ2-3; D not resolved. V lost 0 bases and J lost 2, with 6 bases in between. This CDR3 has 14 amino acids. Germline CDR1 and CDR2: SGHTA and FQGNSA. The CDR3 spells CASSLAEYTDTQYF. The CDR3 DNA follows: TGTGCCAGCAGCTTAGCGGAATACACAGATACGCAGTATTTT.

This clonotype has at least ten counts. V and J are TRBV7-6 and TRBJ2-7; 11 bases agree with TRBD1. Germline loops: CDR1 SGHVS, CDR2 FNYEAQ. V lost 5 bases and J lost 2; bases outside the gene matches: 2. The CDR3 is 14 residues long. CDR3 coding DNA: TGTGCCAGCAGCCCGGGACAGGGGGCCTACGAGCAGTACTTC. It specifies CASSPGQGAYEQYF.

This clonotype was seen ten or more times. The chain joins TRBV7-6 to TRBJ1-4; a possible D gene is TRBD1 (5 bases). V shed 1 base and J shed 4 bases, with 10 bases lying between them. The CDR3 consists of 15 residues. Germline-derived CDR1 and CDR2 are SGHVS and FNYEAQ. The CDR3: CASSLGGKFNEKLFF. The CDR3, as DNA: TGTGCCAGCAGCTTAGGGGGCAAATTTAATGAAAAACTGTTTTTT.

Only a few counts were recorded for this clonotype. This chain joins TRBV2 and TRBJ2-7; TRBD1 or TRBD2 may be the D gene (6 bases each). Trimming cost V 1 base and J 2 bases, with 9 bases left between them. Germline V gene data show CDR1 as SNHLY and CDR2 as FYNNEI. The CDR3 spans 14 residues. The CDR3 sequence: CASSEGGAAYEQYF. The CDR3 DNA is TGTGCCAGCAGTGAAGGGGGGGCGGCCTACGAGCAGTACTTC.

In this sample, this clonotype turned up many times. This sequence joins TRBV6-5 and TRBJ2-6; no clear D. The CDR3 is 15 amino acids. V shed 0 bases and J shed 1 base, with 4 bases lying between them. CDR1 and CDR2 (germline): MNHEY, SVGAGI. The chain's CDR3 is CASSYSISGANVLTF. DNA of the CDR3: TGTGCCAGCAGTTACTCTATATCTGGGGCCAACGTCCTGACTTTC.

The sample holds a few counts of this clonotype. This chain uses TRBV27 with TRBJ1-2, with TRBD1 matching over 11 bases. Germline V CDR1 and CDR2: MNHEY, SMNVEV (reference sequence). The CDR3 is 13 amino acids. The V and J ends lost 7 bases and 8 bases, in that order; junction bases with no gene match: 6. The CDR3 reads CASTGQGAGGYTF. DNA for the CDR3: TGTGCCAGCACCGGACAGGGGGCGGGAGGCTACACCTTC.

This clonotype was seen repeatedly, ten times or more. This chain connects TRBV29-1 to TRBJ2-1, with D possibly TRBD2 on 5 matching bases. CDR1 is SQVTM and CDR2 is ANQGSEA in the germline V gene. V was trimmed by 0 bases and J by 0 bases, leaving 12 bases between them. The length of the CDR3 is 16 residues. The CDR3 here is CSVEDQERSSYNEQFF. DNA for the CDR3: TGCAGCGTTGAAGATCAGGAGCGGAGCTCCTACAATGAGCAGTTCTTC.

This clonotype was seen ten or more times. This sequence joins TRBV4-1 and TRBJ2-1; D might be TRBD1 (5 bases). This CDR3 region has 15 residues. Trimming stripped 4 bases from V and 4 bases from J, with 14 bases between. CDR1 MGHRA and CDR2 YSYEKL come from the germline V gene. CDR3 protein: CASSPSQGAYNEQFF. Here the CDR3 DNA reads TGCGCCAGCAGCCCTAGTCAAGGGGCGTACAATGAGCAGTTCTTC.

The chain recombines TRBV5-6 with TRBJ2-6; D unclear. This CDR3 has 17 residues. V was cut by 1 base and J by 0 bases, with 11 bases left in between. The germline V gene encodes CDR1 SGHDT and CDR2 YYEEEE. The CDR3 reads CASSLQTTYSGANVLTF. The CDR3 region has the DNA TGTGCCAGCAGCTTGCAGACGACCTACTCTGGGGCCAACGTCCTGACTTTC.

CDR3 sequence (DNA): TGTGCTAGTGGCCCTGAGGGTTCTGGGCAGCAGTACTTC. This encodes CASGPEGSGQQYF. The V gene is TRBV12-5, the J gene TRBJ2-7, with D maybe TRBD2 (5 bases). Trimming shortened V by 6 bases and J by 8 bases, and 17 bases separated the two germline ends. This CDR3 has 13 amino acids. Germline V gene data show CDR1 as LGHNT and CDR2 as FRNRAP.

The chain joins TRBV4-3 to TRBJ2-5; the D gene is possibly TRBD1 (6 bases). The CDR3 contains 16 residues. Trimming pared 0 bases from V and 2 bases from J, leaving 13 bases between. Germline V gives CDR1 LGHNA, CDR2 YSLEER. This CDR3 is CASSQDRGSLQETQYF. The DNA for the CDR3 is TGCGCCAGCAGCCAAGACAGGGGAAGTTTGCAAGAGACCCAGTACTTC.

CDR3: CATSDRTAFYEQYF. The CDR3 DNA follows: TGTGCCACCAGCGATCGGACAGCCTTCTACGAGCAGTACTTC. This chain links TRBV15 with TRBJ2-7; TRBD1 is a possible D gene (6 bases). Trimming pared 5 bases from V and 3 bases from J, leaving 14 bases between. This CDR3 has 14 amino acids. Germline CDR1 is LNHNV and CDR2 is YYDKDF (reference sequence).

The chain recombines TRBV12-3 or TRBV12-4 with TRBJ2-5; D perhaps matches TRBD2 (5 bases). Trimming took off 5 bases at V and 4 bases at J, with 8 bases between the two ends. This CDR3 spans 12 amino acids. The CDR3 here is CASSIGVETQYF. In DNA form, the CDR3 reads TGTGCCAGCAGTATCGGGGTAGAGACCCAGTACTTC.

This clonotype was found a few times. The CDR3 sequence: CASSYSPGVADTQYF. The DNA of the CDR3 is TGTGCCAGCAGTTACTCCCCAGGGGTGGCAGATACGCAGTATTTT. The J gene is TRBJ2-3, the V gene TRBV6-5; possible D gene TRBD1, 6 bases. In germline, CDR1 is MNHEY, CDR2 SVGAGI. There are 15 residues in the CDR3. Between the trimmed V and J ends, which lost 0 bases and 4 bases, there was a span of 11 bases.

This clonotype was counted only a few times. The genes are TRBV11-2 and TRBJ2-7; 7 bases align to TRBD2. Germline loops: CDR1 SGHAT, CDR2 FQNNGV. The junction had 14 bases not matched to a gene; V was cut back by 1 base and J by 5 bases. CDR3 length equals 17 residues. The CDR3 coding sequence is TGTGCCAGCAGCTTAGCGGCTTTTCCGCGGGGGACCAACGAGCAGTACTTC. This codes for CASSLAAFPRGTNEQYF.

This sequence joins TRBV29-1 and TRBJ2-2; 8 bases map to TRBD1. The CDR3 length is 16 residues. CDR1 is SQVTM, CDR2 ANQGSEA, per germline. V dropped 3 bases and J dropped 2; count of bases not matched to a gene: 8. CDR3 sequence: CSVDGTGGSNTGELFF. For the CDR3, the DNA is TGCAGCGTTGACGGGACAGGTGGTAGTAACACCGGGGAGCTGTTTTTT.

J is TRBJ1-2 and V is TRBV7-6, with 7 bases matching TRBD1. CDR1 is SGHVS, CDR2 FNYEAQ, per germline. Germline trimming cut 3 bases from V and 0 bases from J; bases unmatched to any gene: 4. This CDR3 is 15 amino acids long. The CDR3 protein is CASSLTGSSNYGYTF. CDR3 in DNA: TGTGCCAGCAGCTTGACAGGGTCATCTAACTATGGCTACACCTTC.

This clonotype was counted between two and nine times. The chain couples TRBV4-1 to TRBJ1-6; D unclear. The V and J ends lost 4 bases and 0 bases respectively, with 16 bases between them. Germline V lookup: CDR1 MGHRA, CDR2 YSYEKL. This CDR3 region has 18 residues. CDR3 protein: CASSPAISPDSYNSPLHF. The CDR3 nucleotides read TGCGCCAGCAGCCCGGCAATAAGCCCCGACTCCTATAATTCACCCCTCCACTTT.

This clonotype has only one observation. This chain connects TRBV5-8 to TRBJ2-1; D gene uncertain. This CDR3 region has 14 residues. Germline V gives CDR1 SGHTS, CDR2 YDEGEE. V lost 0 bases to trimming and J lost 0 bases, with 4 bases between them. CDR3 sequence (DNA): TGTGCCAGCAGCTTGGGGGACTCCTACAATGAGCAGTTCTTC. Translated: CASSLGDSYNEQFF.

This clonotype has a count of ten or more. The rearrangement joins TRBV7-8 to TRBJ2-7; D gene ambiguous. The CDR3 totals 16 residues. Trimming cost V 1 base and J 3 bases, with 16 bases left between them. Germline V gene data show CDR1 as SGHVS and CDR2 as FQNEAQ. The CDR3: CASSLGWQSLLYEQYF. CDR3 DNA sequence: TGTGCCAGCAGCTTAGGTTGGCAGAGTCTTCTCTACGAGCAGTACTTC. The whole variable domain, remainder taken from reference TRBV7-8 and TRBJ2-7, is GAGVSQSPRYKVAKRGQDVALRCDPISGHVSLFWYQQALGQGPEFLTYFQNEAQLDKSGLPSDRFFAERPEGSVSTLKIQRTQQEDSAVYLCASSLGWQSLLYEQYFGPGTRLTVT.

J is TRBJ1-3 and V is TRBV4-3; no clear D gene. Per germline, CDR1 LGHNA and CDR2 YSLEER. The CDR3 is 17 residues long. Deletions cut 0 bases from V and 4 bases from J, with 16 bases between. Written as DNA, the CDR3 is TGCGCCAGCAGCCAAGATCGCAGCGGAGGGTTGGGAAACACCATATATTTT. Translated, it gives CASSQDRSGGLGNTIYF.

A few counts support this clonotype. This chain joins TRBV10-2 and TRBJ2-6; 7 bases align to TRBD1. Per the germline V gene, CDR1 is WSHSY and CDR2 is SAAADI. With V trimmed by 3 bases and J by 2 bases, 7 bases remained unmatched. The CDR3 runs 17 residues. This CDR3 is CASSDPNQGAGANVLTF. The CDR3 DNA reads TGCGCCAGCAGTGATCCCAACCAGGGGGCTGGGGCCAACGTCCTGACTTTC.

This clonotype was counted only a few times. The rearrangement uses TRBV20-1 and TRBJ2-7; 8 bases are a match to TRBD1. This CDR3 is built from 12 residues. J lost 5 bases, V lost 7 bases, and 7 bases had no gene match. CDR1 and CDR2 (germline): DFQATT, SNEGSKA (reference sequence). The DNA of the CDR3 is TGCAGTGTCGATACGGACAGGGACGAGCAGTACTTC. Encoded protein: CSVDTDRDEQYF.

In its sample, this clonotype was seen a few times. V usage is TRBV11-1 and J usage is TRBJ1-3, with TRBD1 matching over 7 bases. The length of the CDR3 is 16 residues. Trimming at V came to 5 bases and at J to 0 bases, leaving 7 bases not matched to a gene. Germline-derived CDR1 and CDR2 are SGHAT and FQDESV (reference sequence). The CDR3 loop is CASSQGQSTSGNTIYF. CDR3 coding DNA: TGTGCCAGCAGCCAGGGACAGTCCACCTCTGGAAACACCATATATTTT.

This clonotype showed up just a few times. CDR3 sequence: CASSSPGTGRGYEQYF. The CDR3 DNA is TGTGCCAGCAGCAGTCCCGGGACGGGAAGGGGCTACGAGCAGTACTTC. The chain combines TRBV11-1 with TRBJ2-7; possibly TRBD1 or TRBD2 for D (5 bases each). With 5 bases removed from V and 3 bases from J, the gap between germline ends came to 20 bases. Germline CDR1 is SGHAT and CDR2 is FQDESV (reference sequence). The CDR3 has 16 amino acids.

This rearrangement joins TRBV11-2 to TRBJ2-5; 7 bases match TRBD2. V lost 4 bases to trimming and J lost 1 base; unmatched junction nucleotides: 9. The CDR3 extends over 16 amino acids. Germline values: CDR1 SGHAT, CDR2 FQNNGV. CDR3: CASSSKGGSIQETQYF. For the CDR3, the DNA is TGTGCCAGCAGCTCTAAGGGAGGGAGCATCCAAGAGACCCAGTACTTC.

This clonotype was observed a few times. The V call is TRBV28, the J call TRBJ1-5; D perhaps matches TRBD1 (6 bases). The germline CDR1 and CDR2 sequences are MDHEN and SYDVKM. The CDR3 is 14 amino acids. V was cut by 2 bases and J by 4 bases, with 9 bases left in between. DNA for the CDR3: TGTGCCAGCAGTTTACGGCAGGGGAATCAGCCCCAGCATTTT. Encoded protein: CASSLRQGNQPQHF.

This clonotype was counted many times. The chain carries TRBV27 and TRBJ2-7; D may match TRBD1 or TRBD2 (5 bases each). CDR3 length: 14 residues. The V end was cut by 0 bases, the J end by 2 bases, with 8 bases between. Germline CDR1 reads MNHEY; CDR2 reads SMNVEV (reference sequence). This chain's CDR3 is CASSLSQGAYEQYF. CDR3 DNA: TGTGCCAGCAGTTTATCGCAGGGAGCCTACGAGCAGTACTTC.

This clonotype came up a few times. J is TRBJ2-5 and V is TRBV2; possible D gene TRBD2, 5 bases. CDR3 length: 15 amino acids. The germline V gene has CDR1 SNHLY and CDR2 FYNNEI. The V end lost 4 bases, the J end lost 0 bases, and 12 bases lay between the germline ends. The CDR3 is CASSGARAYQETQYF. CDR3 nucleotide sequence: TGTGCCAGCAGTGGAGCGAGGGCGTACCAAGAGACCCAGTACTTC. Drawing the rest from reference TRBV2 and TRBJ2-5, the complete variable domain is EPEVTQTPSHQVTQMGQEVILRCVPISNHLYFYWYRQILGQKVEFLVSFYNNEISEKSEIFDDQFSVERPDGSNFTLKIRSTKLEDSAMYFCASSGARAYQETQYFGPGTRLLVL.

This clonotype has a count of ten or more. The CDR3 reads CASSGQGWADTQYF. CDR3 nucleotide sequence: TGTGCCAGCAGTGGACAGGGGTGGGCAGATACGCAGTATTTT. The chain recombines TRBV7-6 with TRBJ2-3, with 9 bases matching TRBD1. There are 14 residues in the CDR3. V was pared by 6 bases and J by 4 bases, with 5 bases of the junction left unmatched. Germline CDR1 SGHVS, CDR2 FNYEAQ.

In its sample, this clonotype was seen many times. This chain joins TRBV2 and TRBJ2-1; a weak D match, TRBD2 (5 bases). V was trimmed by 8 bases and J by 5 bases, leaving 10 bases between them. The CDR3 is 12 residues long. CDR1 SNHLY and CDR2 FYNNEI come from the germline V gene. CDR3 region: CASGGRDNEQFF. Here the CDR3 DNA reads TGTGCCAGCGGAGGTAGAGACAATGAGCAGTTCTTC.